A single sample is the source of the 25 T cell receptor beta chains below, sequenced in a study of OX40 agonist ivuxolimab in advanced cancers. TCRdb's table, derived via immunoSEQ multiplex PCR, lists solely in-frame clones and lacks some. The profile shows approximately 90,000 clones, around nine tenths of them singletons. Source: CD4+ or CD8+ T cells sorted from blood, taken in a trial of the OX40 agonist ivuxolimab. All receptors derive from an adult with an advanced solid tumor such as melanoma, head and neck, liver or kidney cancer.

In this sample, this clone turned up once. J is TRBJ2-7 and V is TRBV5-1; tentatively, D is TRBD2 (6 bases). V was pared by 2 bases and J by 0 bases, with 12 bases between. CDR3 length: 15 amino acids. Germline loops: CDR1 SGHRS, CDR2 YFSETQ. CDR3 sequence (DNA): TGCGCCAGCAGCTTTTCGGGACTCAGCTCCTACGAGCAGTACTTC. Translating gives CASSFSGLSSYEQYF.

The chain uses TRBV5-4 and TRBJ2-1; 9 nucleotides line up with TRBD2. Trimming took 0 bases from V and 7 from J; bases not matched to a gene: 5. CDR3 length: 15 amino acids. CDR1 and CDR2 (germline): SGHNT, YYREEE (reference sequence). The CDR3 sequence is CASSLGNSGRNEQFF. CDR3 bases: TGTGCCAGCAGCTTGGGAAATAGCGGGAGAAATGAGCAGTTCTTC.

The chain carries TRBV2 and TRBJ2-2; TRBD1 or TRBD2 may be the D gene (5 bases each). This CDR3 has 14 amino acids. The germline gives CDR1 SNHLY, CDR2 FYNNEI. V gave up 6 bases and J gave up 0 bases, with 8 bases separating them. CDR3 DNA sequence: TGTGCCAGCAGAGAGGGACCGAACACCGGGGAGCTGTTTTTT. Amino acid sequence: CASREGPNTGELFF.

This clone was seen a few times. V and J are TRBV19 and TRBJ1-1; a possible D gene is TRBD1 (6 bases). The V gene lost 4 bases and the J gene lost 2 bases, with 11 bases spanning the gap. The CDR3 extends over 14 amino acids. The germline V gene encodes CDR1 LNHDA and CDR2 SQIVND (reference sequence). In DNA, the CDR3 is TGTGCCAGTAGTAAGAGACAGGTTAACACTGAAGCTTTCTTT. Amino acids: CASSKRQVNTEAFF.

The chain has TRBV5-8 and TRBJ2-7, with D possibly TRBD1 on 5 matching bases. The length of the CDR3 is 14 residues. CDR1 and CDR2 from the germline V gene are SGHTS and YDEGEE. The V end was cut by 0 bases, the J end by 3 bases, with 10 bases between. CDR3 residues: CASSLGQTFYEQYF. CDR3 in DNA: TGTGCCAGCAGCTTGGGACAGACCTTCTACGAGCAGTACTTC.

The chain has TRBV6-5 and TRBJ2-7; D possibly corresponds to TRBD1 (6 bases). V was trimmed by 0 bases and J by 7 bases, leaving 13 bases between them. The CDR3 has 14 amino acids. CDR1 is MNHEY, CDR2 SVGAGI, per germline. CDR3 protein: CASSYSGAGREQYF. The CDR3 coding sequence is TGTGCCAGCAGTTACTCGGGGGCAGGGCGTGAGCAGTACTTC.

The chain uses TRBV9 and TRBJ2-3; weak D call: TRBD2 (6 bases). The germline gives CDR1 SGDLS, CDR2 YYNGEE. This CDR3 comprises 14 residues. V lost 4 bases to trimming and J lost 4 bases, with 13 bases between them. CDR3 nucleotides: TGTGCCAGCAGCCCTCCGTCGGGGGCAGATACGCAGTATTTT. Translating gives CASSPPSGADTQYF.

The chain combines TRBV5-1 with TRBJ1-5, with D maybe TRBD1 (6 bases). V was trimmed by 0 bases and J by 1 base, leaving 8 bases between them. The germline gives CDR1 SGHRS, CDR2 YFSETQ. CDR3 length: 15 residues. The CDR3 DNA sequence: TGCGCCAGCAGCTTGGAAGGGGGGAGCAATCAGCCCCAGCATTTT. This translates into CASSLEGGSNQPQHF.

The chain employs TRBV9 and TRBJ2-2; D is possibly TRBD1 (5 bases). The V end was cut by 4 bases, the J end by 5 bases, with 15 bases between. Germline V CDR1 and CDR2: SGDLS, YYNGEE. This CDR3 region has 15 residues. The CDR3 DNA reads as TGTGCCAGCAGCAAAAGGGGTCTAGATACCGGGGAGCTGTTTTTT. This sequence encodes CASSKRGLDTGELFF.

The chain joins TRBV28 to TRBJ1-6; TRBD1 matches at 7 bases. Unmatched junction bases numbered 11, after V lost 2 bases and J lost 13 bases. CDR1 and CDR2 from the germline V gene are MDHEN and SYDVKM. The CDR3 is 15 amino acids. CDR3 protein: CASSLGGQLEFPLHF. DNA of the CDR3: TGTGCCAGCAGTTTAGGGGGACAGCTAGAATTCCCCCTCCACTTT.

In DNA, the CDR3 is TGCGCCAGCAGCTTGGCCGGGACCGCGTACTCTGGAAACACCATATATTTT. Translated, it gives CASSLAGTAYSGNTIYF. The rearrangement joins TRBV5-1 to TRBJ1-3; possibly TRBD1 for D (5 bases). CDR3 length: 17 residues. Germline lookup yields CDR1 SGHRS and CDR2 YFSETQ. V was cut by 0 bases and J by 0 bases, with 13 bases left in between.

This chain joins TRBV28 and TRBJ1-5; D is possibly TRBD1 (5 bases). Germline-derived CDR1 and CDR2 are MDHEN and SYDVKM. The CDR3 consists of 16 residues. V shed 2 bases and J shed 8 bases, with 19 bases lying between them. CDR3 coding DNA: TGTGCCAGCAGTTTAGGGGGGTCCGGGAGACACAAGCCCCAGCATTTT. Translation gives CASSLGGSGRHKPQHF.

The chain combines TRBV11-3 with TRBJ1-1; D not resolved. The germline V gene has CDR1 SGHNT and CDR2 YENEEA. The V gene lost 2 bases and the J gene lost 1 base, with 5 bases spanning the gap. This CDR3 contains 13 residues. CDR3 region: CASSLNRNTEAFF. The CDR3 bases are TGTGCCAGCAGCTTAAACCGGAACACTGAAGCTTTCTTT.

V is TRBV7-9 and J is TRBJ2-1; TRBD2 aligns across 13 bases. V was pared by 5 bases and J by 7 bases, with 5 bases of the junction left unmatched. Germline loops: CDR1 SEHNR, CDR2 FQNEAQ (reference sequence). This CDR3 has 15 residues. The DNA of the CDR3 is TGTGCCAGCAGCCCAAGGACTAGCGGGGGTAATGAGCAGTTCTTC. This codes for CASSPRTSGGNEQFF.

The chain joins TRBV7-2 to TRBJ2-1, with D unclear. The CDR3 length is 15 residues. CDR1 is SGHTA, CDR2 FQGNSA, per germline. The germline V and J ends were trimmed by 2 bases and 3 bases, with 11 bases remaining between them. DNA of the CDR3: TGTGCCAGCAGCTTACTGGTGGGTCGCTACAATGAGCAGTTCTTC. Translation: CASSLLVGRYNEQFF.

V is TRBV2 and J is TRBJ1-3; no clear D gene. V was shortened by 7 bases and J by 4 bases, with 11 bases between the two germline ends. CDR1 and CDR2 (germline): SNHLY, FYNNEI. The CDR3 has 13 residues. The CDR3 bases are TGTGCCAGCATATTCGGGGTAGGAAACACCATATATTTT. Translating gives CASIFGVGNTIYF.

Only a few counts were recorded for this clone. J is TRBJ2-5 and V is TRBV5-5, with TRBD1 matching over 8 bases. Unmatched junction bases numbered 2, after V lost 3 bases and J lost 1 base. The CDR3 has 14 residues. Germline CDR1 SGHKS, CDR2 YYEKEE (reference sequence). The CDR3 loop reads CASSSTGGQETQYF. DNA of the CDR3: TGTGCCAGCAGCTCAACAGGGGGCCAAGAGACCCAGTACTTC.

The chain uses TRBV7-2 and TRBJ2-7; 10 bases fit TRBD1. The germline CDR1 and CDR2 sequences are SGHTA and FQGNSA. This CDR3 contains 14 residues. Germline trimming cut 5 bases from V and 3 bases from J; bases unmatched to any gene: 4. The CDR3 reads CASSARDRGYEQYF. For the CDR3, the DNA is TGTGCCAGCAGCGCCCGGGACAGGGGCTACGAGCAGTACTTC. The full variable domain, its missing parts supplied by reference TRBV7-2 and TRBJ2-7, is GAGVSQSPSNKVTEKGKDVELRCDPISGHTALYWYRQSLGQGLEFLIYFQGNSAPDKSGLPSDRFSAERTGGSVSTLTIQRTQQEDSAVYLCASSARDRGYEQYFGPGTRLTVT.

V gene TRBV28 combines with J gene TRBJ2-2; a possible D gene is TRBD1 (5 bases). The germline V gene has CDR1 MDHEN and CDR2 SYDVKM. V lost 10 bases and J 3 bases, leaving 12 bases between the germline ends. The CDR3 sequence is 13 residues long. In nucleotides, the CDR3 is TGTGCCACAGGGCCCACAGACACCGGGGAGCTGTTTTTT. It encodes CATGPTDTGELFF.

CDR3 sequence: CASSLWGATGELFF. CDR3 sequence (DNA): TGTGCCAGCAGCTTGTGGGGGGCGACCGGGGAGCTGTTTTTT. J is TRBJ2-2 and V is TRBV5-5; perhaps D is TRBD1 or TRBD2 (6 bases each). This CDR3 has 14 residues. With 1 base removed from V and 5 bases from J, the gap between germline ends came to 9 bases. Germline CDR1 SGHKS, CDR2 YYEKEE (reference sequence).

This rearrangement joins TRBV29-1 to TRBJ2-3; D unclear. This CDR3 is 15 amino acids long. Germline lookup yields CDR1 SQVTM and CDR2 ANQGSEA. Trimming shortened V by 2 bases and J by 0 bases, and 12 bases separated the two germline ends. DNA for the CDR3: TGCAGCGTTGAAACGCTCGGGCCTAGCACAGATACGCAGTATTTT. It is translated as CSVETLGPSTDTQYF.

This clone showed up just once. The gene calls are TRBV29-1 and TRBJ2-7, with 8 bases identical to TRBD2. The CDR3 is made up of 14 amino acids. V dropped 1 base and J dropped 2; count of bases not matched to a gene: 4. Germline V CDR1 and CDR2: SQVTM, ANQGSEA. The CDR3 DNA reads TGCAGCGTTGAAGGGGCGGGAGGACCCTACGAGCAGTACTTC. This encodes CSVEGAGGPYEQYF.

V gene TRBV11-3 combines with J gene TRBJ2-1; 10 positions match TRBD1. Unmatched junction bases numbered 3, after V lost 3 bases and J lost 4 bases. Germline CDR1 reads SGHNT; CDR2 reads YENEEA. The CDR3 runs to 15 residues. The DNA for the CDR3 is TGTGCCAGCAGCTTCGGACAGGGGGGTTACAATGAGCAGTTCTTC. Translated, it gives CASSFGQGGYNEQFF.

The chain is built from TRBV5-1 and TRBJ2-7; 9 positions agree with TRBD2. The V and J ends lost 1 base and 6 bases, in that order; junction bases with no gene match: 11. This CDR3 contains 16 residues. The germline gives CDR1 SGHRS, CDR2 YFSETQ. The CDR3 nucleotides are TGCGCCAGCAGCTTGCTTTTAGCGGGAGAATCTGGCGAGCAGTACTTC. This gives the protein CASSLLLAGESGEQYF.

DNA for the CDR3: TGTGCCAGCAAAACAGACCGGGGAAGGGAGACCCAGTACTTC. Translation gives CASKTDRGRETQYF. The chain employs TRBV28 and TRBJ2-5, with D possibly being TRBD2 (5 bases). Trimming cost V 7 bases and J 5 bases, with 17 bases left between them. Germline lookup yields CDR1 MDHEN and CDR2 SYDVKM. The CDR3 extends over 14 amino acids.